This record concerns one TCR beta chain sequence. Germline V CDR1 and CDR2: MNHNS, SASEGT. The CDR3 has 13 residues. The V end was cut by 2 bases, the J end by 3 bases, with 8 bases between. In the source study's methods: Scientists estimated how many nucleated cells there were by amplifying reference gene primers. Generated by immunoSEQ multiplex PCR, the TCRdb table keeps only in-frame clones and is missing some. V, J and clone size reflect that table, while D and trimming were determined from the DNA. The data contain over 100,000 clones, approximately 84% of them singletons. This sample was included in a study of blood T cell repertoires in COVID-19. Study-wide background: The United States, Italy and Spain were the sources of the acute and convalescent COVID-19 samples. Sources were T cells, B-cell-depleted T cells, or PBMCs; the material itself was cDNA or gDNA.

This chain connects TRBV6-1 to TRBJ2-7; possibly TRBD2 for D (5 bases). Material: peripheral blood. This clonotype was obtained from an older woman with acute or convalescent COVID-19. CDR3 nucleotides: TGTGCCAGCAGTGAAAACGGACTCTACGAGCAGTACTTC. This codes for CASSENGLYEQYF.